The TCR beta chain under discussion was sequenced for a study of immune evolution from preneoplasia to lung adenocarcinoma. The CDR3 is 14 amino acids. Study observations and caveats: T cell clonality was higher in KRAS-mutant than EGFR-mutant or wild-type nodules.

The repertoire was sequenced with immunoSEQ multiplex PCR; TCRdb's copy has only in-frame clones and lacks some. Of over 6,000 clones in the sample, about 81% were seen once. Two lung cancer pathologists independently confirmed each histologic diagnosis. Note on this clone: Its antigen is not identified.

The TCR originated in a person aged 50-59 years with lung adenocarcinoma. The rearrangement uses TRBV12-2 and TRBJ2-7; TRBD2 is taken as the D call from the table, unchecked against the DNA. TRBV12-2 is a known pseudogene. Sequencing was performed on FFPE invasive lung adenocarcinoma tissue. The DNA for the CDR3 is TGTGCAAGTCGCTCCGGGACTAGCGACTACGAGCAGTACTTC. This encodes CASRSGTSDYEQYF.